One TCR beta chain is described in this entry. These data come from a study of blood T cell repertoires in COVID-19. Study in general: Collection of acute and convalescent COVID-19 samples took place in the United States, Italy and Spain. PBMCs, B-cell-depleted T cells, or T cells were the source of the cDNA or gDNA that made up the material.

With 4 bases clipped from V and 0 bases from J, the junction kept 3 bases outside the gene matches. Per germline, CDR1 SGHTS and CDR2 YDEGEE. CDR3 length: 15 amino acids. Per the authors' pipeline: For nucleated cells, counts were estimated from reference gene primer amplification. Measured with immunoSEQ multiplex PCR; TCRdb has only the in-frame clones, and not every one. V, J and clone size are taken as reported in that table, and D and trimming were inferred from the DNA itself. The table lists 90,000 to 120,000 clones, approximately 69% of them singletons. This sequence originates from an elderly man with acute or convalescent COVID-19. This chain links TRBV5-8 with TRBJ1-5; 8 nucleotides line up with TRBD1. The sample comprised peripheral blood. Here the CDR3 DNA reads TGTGCCAGCAGCCCGGGACAGGCTAGCAATCAGCCCCAGCATTTT. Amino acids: CASSPGQASNQPQHF.